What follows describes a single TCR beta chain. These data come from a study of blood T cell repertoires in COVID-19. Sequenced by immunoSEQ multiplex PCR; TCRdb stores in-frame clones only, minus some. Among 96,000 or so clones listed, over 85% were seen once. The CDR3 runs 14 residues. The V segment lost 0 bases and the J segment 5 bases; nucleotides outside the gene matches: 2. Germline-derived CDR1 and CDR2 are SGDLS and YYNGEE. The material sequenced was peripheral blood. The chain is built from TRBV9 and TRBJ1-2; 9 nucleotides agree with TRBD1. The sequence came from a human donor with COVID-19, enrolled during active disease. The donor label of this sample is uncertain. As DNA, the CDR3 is TGTGCCAGCAGCGTAGAGGGACAGGGATATGGCTACACCTTC. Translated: CASSVEGQGYGYTF. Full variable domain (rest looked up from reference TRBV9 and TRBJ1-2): DSGVTQTPKHLITATGQRVTLRCSPRSGDLSVYWYQQSLDQGLQFLIQYYNGEERAKGNILERFSAQQFPDLHSELNLSSLELGDSALYFCASSVEGQGYGYTFGSGTRLTVV.